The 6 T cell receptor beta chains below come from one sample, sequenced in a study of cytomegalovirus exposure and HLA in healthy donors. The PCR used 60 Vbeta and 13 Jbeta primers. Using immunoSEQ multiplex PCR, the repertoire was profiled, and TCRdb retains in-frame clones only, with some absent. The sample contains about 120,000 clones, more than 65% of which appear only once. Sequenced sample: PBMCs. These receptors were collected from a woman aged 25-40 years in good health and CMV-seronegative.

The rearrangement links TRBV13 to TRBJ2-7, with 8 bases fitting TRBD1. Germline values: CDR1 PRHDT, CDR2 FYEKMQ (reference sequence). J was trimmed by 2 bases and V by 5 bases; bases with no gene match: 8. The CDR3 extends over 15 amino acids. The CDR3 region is CASSLSLGQAYEQYF. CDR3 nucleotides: TGTGCCAGCAGCCTTAGCTTGGGACAGGCCTACGAGCAGTACTTC.

CDR3 sequence (DNA): TGTGCCAGCAGAGCTGCGACAGGGAGGAACACTGAAGCTTTCTTT. This codes for CASRAATGRNTEAFF. The V gene is TRBV2, the J gene TRBJ1-1, with TRBD1 matching over 7 bases. The junction had 8 bases not matched to a gene; V was cut back by 6 bases and J by 1 base. The CDR3 covers 15 residues. Germline lookup yields CDR1 SNHLY and CDR2 FYNNEI.

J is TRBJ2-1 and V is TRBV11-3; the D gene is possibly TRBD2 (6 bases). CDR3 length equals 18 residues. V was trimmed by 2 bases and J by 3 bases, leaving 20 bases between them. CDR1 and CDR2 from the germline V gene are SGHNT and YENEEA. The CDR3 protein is CASSLTVWSSDFYNEQFF. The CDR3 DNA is TGTGCCAGCAGCTTAACCGTCTGGTCTAGCGATTTCTACAATGAGCAGTTCTTC.

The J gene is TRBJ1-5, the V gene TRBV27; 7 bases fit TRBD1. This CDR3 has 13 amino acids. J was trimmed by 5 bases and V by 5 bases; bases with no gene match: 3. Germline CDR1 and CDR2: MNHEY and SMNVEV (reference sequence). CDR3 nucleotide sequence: TGTGCCAGCAGTACCCAGGGGGATCAGCCCCAGCATTTT. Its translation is CASSTQGDQPQHF.

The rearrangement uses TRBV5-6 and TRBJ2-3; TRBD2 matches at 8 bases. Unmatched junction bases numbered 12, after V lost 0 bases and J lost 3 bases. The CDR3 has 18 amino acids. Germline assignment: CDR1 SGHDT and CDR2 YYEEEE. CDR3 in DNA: TGTGCCAGCAGCTTGGGGCCGGGTACGGGGGGGCCGACAGATACGCAGTATTTT. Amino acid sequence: CASSLGPGTGGPTDTQYF.

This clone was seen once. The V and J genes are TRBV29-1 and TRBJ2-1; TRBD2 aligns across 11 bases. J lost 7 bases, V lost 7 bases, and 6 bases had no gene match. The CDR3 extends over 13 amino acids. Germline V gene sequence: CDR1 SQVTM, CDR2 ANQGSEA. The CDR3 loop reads CSEGTSGSNEQFF. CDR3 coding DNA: TGCAGCGAGGGGACTAGCGGTTCGAATGAGCAGTTCTTC.